This record covers a single T cell receptor beta chain. The target antigen is unknown. This entry belongs to a study of PD-1 blockade in classical Hodgkin lymphoma. Every patient relapsed after autologous stem cell transplantation, and brentuximab vedotin exposure varied. Germline loops: CDR1 KGHSY, CDR2 FQNENV. The CDR3 length is 19 residues. Trimming took 0 bases from V and 3 from J, leaving 24 bases between them. Profiling relied on immunoSEQ multiplex PCR, and the TCRdb table lists in-frame clones only, not all of them. The sample includes almost 100,000 clones, around 90% seen only once; the top ten take 2.8%. Study-level results: Only CD4+ TCR diversity, not CD8+, had risen significantly by C4D1. Newly diagnosed patients were reported to start with lower TCR diversity than healthy donors. Those achieving complete response showed baseline diversity like newly diagnosed patients.

This TCR derives from a human donor with classical Hodgkin lymphoma. Source: peripheral blood mononuclear cells (PBMCs), taken at baseline. The chain recombines TRBV16 with TRBJ2-7, with D tentatively TRBD2 (5 bases). The CDR3 DNA is TGTGCCAGCAGCCAATCCATCTCGGATGCCGGGATAACATACTACGAGCAGTACTTC. It encodes CASSQSISDAGITYYEQYF.